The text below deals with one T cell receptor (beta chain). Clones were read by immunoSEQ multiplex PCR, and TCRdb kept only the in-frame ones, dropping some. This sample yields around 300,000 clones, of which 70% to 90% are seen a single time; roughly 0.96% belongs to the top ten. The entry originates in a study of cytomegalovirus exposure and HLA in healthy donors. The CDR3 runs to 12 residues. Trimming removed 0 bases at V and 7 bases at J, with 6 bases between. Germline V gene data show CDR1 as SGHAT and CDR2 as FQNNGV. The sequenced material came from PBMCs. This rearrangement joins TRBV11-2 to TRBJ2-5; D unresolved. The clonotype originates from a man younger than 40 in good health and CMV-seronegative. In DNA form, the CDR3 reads TGTGCCAGCAGCTTAGATCACGGGACCCAGTACTTC. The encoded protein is CASSLDHGTQYF.